The 27 T cell receptor beta chains below all came from one sample that was sequenced in a study of response to subunit inactivated influenza vaccine. TCRdb itself ran the RT-PCR reads through MiXCR, one entry per CDR3 protein. The data hold hundreds of thousands of distinct CDR3 sequences, with about 11% observed a single time. This sample comprised PBMCs from blood, obtained on the day of vaccination. The receptors come from a man aged 50-59 years who received an inactivated influenza vaccine.

V usage is TRBV18 and J usage is TRBJ2-1; 7 bases are shared with TRBD1. This CDR3 is built from 15 residues. The V segment lost 4 bases and the J segment 8 bases; nucleotides outside the gene matches: 11. Germline CDR1 reads KGHSH; CDR2 reads LQKENI. CDR3 nucleotides: TGTGCCAGCTCACAAGAAGGACAGGTCCGTGATGAGCAGTTCTTC. Encoded protein: CASSQEGQVRDEQFF.

The chain couples TRBV18 to TRBJ1-1, with D unclear. Trimming left V 3 bases short and J 1 base short, with 12 bases between. The CDR3 has 15 residues. Germline V gene sequence: CDR1 KGHSH, CDR2 LQKENI. The CDR3: CASSPSAETNTEAFF. The CDR3 region has the DNA TGTGCCAGCTCACCTTCCGCAGAAACGAACACTGAAGCTTTCTTT.

This clonotype was observed a handful of times. This chain uses TRBV11-1 with TRBJ2-2; TRBD2 matches at 10 bases. The CDR3 runs 19 residues. CDR1 and CDR2 (germline): SGHAT, FQDESV (reference sequence). V was clipped by 5 bases and J by 1 base; unmatched bases: 13. CDR3 sequence reads: CASSDAVLAGAVNTGELFF. In nucleotides, the CDR3 is TGTGCCAGCAGCGATGCCGTCCTAGCGGGGGCCGTGAACACCGGGGAGCTGTTTTTT. The full variable domain, completed using reference TRBV11-1 and TRBJ2-2, is EAEVAQSPRYKITEKSQAVAFWCDPISGHATLYWYRQILGQGPELLVQFQDESVVDDSQLPKDRFSAERLKGVDSTLKIQPAELGDSAMYLCASSDAVLAGAVNTGELFFGEGSRLTVL.

CDR3 DNA sequence: TGCAGTGCTCCCCTAGCGGGAGGAAACATTCAGTACTTC. Translating it yields CSAPLAGGNIQYF. The chain carries TRBV20-1 and TRBJ2-4; the match to TRBD2 covers 11 bases. The CDR3 contains 13 residues. Looked up from germline, CDR1 is DFQATT and CDR2 is SNEGSKA (reference sequence). J gave up 6 bases and V 5 bases, and 3 bases lay outside the gene matches.

There are a few counts of this clonotype. The chain uses TRBV4-1 and TRBJ2-7; TRBD2 agrees at 7 bases. J lost 0 bases, V lost 3 bases, and 5 bases had no gene match. The CDR3 is made up of 15 amino acids. CDR1 and CDR2 from the germline V gene are MGHRA and YSYEKL. The CDR3 DNA is TGCGCCAGCAGCCAGGGCGGGGGACCCTCCTACGAGCAGTACTTC. Amino acids: CASSQGGGPSYEQYF.

J is TRBJ2-7 and V is TRBV7-9; TRBD2 is a possible D gene (6 bases). V lost 5 bases and J 0 bases, leaving 20 bases between the germline ends. The CDR3 totals 17 residues. Germline CDR1 is SEHNR and CDR2 is FQNEAQ (reference sequence). The CDR3 DNA is TGTGCCAGCAGCCCCCTCGGGGGTATCCCCAGCTCCTACGAGCAGTACTTC. Its translation is CASSPLGGIPSSYEQYF.

CDR3 protein: CASSSRPGQLAKNIQYF. The CDR3 nucleotides read TGTGCCAGCAGCTCCCGGCCCGGCCAACTAGCCAAAAACATTCAGTACTTC. The V call is TRBV7-9, the J call TRBJ2-4, with D uncertain. Germline lookup yields CDR1 SEHNR and CDR2 FQNEAQ (reference sequence). The ends were cut back, 4 bases at V and 0 bases at J, with 16 bases in the middle. The CDR3 is made up of 17 amino acids.

In this sample, this clonotype turned up a few times. This chain links TRBV19 with TRBJ2-3; D possibly corresponds to TRBD1 (6 bases). CDR1 and CDR2 from the germline V gene are LNHDA and SQIVND (reference sequence). This CDR3 is built from 15 residues. Trimming removed 6 bases at V and 6 bases at J, with 19 bases between. CDR3 nucleotides: TGTGCCAGTAGGAGTACAGGGAAAAGCCTCGATACGCAGTATTTT. It yields the protein CASRSTGKSLDTQYF.

This clonotype was recorded a few times. The CDR3 region has the DNA TGTGCCAGCAGCCCCCTCCCGGGGGGCACAGATACGCAGTATTTT. Amino acid sequence: CASSPLPGGTDTQYF. The J gene is TRBJ2-3, the V gene TRBV7-2; maybe TRBD2 (6 bases). Germline assignment: CDR1 SGHTA and CDR2 FQGNSA. V was trimmed by 5 bases and J by 1 base, leaving 13 bases between them. This CDR3 has 15 amino acids.

This clonotype was seen only a few times. J is TRBJ2-5 and V is TRBV3-1; TRBD2 agrees at 11 bases. Germline V gene sequence: CDR1 LGHDT, CDR2 YNNKEL (reference sequence). This CDR3 is 17 amino acids long. V lost 1 base, J lost 5 bases, and 9 bases stayed unmatched. CDR3 coding DNA: TGTGCCAGCAGCCAAGTGGTTACTAGCGGGAGTGAGGAGACCCAGTACTTC. This codes for CASSQVVTSGSEETQYF.

This clonotype was observed a handful of times. This chain uses TRBV7-9 with TRBJ2-3; 9 bases map to TRBD1. CDR3 size: 17 residues. The V gene's germline CDR1 is SEHNR and CDR2 FQNEAQ (reference sequence). V lost 4 bases and J lost 2; bases outside the gene matches: 10. CDR3: CASSYIPGQGDTDTQYF. The CDR3, as DNA: TGTGCCAGCAGCTACATCCCGGGACAGGGCGACACAGATACGCAGTATTTT.

This sequence joins TRBV6-2 or TRBV6-3 and TRBJ1-2; D is unclear. Germline assignment: CDR1 MNHEY and CDR2 SVGEGT. Trimming removed 2 bases from V and 0 bases from J, with 10 bases in between. This CDR3 comprises 15 residues. CDR3 protein: CASSYIQSPNYGYTF. CDR3 nucleotides: TGTGCCAGCAGTTACATCCAGAGCCCTAACTATGGCTACACCTTC.

V and J are TRBV24-1 and TRBJ2-5; 10 positions agree with TRBD1. The germline V gene has CDR1 KGHDR and CDR2 SFDVKD. The CDR3 spans 16 residues. V lost 6 bases and J lost 5; bases outside the gene matches: 11. This CDR3 reads CATSYSTTGGAETQYF. The DNA for the CDR3 is TGTGCCACCAGTTATTCCACGACAGGGGGCGCGGAGACCCAGTACTTC.

This clonotype occurred many times. The gene calls are TRBV7-9 and TRBJ1-1, with D uncertain. V lost 5 bases and J lost 0, with 4 bases in between. The germline V gene encodes CDR1 SEHNR and CDR2 FQNEAQ (reference sequence). The CDR3 has 12 residues. DNA for the CDR3: TGTGCCAGCAGCCACATGAACACTGAAGCTTTCTTT. The encoded protein is CASSHMNTEAFF.

This clonotype occurred a few times. The chain carries TRBV5-1 and TRBJ1-2; 10 nucleotides align to TRBD1. V shed 4 bases, J shed 7 bases, and the junction held 13 bases outside the gene matches. This CDR3 contains 16 residues. The germline CDR1 and CDR2 sequences are SGHRS and YFSETQ. In nucleotides, the CDR3 is TGCGCCAGCAGCCCAGGACAGGGGGTGTCTCTGGGTGGCTACACCTTC. Translation gives CASSPGQGVSLGGYTF.

This chain joins TRBV27 and TRBJ1-1; no clear D. Per the germline V gene, CDR1 is MNHEY and CDR2 is SMNVEV (reference sequence). The CDR3 runs to 13 residues. Trimming cost V 6 bases and J 2 bases, with 10 bases left between them. The CDR3 sequence: CASSNRINTEAFF. CDR3 sequence (DNA): TGTGCCAGCAGCAACCGCATTAACACTGAAGCTTTCTTT.

This clonotype occurred many times. The chain links TRBV30 to TRBJ2-1; D is uncertain. The CDR3 is 12 residues long. Germline V gives CDR1 GTSNPN, CDR2 SVGIG (reference sequence). V shed 0 bases and J shed 9 bases, with 9 bases lying between them. CDR3 coding DNA: TGTGCCTGGAGTGTAAGTAGTGTTGAGCAGTTCTTC. Protein product: CAWSVSSVEQFF.

This clonotype was seen many times. The chain links TRBV7-2 to TRBJ1-4; a weak D match, TRBD1 (5 bases). The CDR3 covers 14 residues. V was pared by 4 bases and J by 4 bases, with 10 bases between. Germline CDR1 is SGHTA and CDR2 is FQGNSA. CDR3 amino acids: CASSYGDYNEKLFF. CDR3 in DNA: TGTGCCAGCAGCTACGGGGACTATAATGAAAAACTGTTTTTT.

This clonotype was observed once. Since a much larger clone is just one base distant, this may be a read error. This rearrangement joins TRBV28 to TRBJ2-1; perhaps TRBD2 as D (6 bases). This CDR3 spans 10 amino acids. Germline V gene sequence: CDR1 MDHEN, CDR2 SYDVKM. The CDR3 nucleotides are TGTACCAGCGCGGGGAATGAGCAGTTCTTC. It specifies CTSAGNEQFF.

In this sample, this clonotype turned up a few times. The chain links TRBV4-3 to TRBJ1-2; 7 bases line up with TRBD1. The CDR3 contains 13 residues. The ends lost 10 bases at V and 4 bases at J; junction bases unmatched: 9. Germline V CDR1 and CDR2: LGHNA, YSLEER. CDR3 region: CATRGVGSYGYTF. The CDR3 region has the DNA TGCGCCACCAGGGGGGTTGGAAGCTATGGCTACACCTTC.

The chain carries TRBV19 and TRBJ2-1, with a possible D match to TRBD2 (6 bases). The V and J ends lost 4 bases and 1 base respectively, with 11 bases between them. The germline gives CDR1 LNHDA, CDR2 SQIVND (reference sequence). There are 15 residues in the CDR3. In DNA, the CDR3 is TGTGCCAGTAGTAACCGGGACTTATCCTACAATGAGCAGTTCTTC. Translated, it gives CASSNRDLSYNEQFF.

The J gene is TRBJ1-5, the V gene TRBV20-1, with D uncertain. V shed 5 bases and J shed 1 base, with 6 bases lying between them. Germline CDR1 reads DFQATT; CDR2 reads SNEGSKA (reference sequence). The CDR3 totals 12 residues. The DNA of the CDR3 is TGCAGTGCTTATGACAGCAATCAGCCCCAGCATTTT. The encoded protein is CSAYDSNQPQHF.

This clonotype was observed a handful of times. V and J are TRBV20-1 and TRBJ1-1, with D perhaps TRBD1 (5 bases). Trimming shortened V by 5 bases and J by 1 base, and 17 bases separated the two germline ends. Germline CDR1 and CDR2: DFQATT and SNEGSKA (reference sequence). This CDR3 has 15 residues. CDR3 region: CSAFPPGRGNTEAFF. The CDR3 DNA follows: TGCAGTGCTTTCCCCCCAGGGCGGGGGAACACTGAAGCTTTCTTT.

This clonotype was seen a few times. V is TRBV14 and J is TRBJ2-1; D is perhaps TRBD2 (5 bases). V was clipped by 3 bases and J by 6 bases, with 24 bases between them. The CDR3 extends over 18 amino acids. Germline V gives CDR1 SGHDN, CDR2 FVKESK. CDR3 nucleotides: TGTGCCAGCAGCCAGAGCCCCGGACTCCCCGGAGGACTCAATGAGCAGTTCTTC. This gives the protein CASSQSPGLPGGLNEQFF.

This clonotype was seen only a few times. J is TRBJ2-3 and V is TRBV7-9; 7 bases are a match to TRBD1. Trimming removed 2 bases from V and 4 bases from J; junction bases left unmatched: 6. This CDR3 comprises 15 residues. Germline V gives CDR1 SEHNR, CDR2 FQNEAQ (reference sequence). The CDR3 DNA sequence: TGTGCCAGCAGCTTAAGGGACAGAGAGTCAGATACGCAGTATTTT. It translates to CASSLRDRESDTQYF.

In this sample, this clonotype turned up a few times. The chain recombines TRBV5-1 with TRBJ2-1; 10 bases line up with TRBD2. Losses at the gene ends were 2 bases for V and 5 bases for J; bases not matched to a gene: 4. The CDR3 is made up of 15 amino acids. Germline-derived CDR1 and CDR2 are SGHRS and YFSETQ. CDR3: CASSFSGGTNNEQFF. CDR3 sequence (DNA): TGCGCCAGCAGCTTTAGCGGGGGGACTAACAATGAGCAGTTCTTC.

Only a few counts were recorded for this clonotype. V gene TRBV18 combines with J gene TRBJ1-1; no definite D call. V was trimmed by 3 bases and J by 7 bases, leaving 15 bases between them. The CDR3 contains 14 residues. Germline V gene lookup returns CDR1 KGHSH and CDR2 LQKENI. CDR3 sequence (DNA): TGTGCCAGCTCACCCTTGCTCACGGTTAATGAAGCTTTCTTT. Residues: CASSPLLTVNEAFF.